These 19 T cell receptor beta chains were all obtained from the same sample, sequenced in a study of CD8+ T cells in alopecia areata. Following RNA extraction, reverse transcription yielded cDNA that acted as the sequencing template. Clones were sequenced by immunoSEQ multiplex PCR, and TCRdb holds only the in-frame ones, with some missing. This sample shows 270,000 or so clones and no singletons; roughly 1.2% rests with the ten largest. Markers including CD4, CD8alpha, NKG2D and NKG2ACE guided sorting of pooled cutaneous lymph node cells. Specimen: CD4+ T cells sorted from a lymph node. These receptor sequences come from a C3H/HeJ mouse with alopecia areata. For this mouse line, the MHC haplotype is H2-k.

This clone occurred a few times. Gene names are mouse gene names. Sequencing ends 4 residues short of the CDR3 end; the germline J gene provides the rest. The sample has other DNA sequences that encode this CDR3 too. This chain links TRBV5 with TRBJ2-1; 7 bases are a match to TRBD1. V trimming: 2 bases; J trimming: 6 bases; junction bases outside the gene matches: 1. This CDR3 comprises 13 residues. The germline CDR1 and CDR2 sequences are LGHNA and YNLKQL (reference sequence). The CDR3 region is CASSQTGVAEQFF. The DNA read from the CDR3 is TGTGCCAGCAGCCAAACAGGGGTTGCT.

This clone came up a few times. The gene symbols are mouse symbols. The CDR3 is cut off 4 residues early in the read; its end comes from the germline J gene. This chain links TRBV5 with TRBJ2-5, with TRBD1 matching 8 bases. The CDR3 sequence is 15 residues long. Looked up from germline, CDR1 is LGHNA and CDR2 is YNLKQL (reference sequence). This CDR3 reads CASSQDPRGLDTQYF. The sequenced part of the CDR3 DNA is TGTGCCAGCAGCCAAGACCCCAGGGGGCTGGAC.

This clone was detected a few times. Germline and genes: mouse. The CDR3 extends 4 residues past the end of the read, so its final part is completed from the germline J gene. The chain has TRBV5 and TRBJ2-5; 11 nucleotides match TRBD1. The V segment lost 4 bases and the J segment 1 base; nucleotides outside the gene matches: 4. CDR3 size: 16 residues. Germline assignment: CDR1 LGHNA and CDR2 YNLKQL (reference sequence). The CDR3 here is CASSRTGGADQDTQYF. Partial CDR3 DNA: TGTGCCAGCAGCCGGACAGGGGGCGCGGACCAAGAC.

This clone was counted between two and nine times. Gene names are mouse gene names. The read falls 4 residues short of the CDR3 end, and the missing part is taken from the germline J gene. Other nucleotide sequences from this sample produce the same CDR3. V gene TRBV31 combines with J gene TRBJ2-2; tentatively, D is TRBD1 (6 bases). The CDR3 is 15 residues long. The germline V and J ends were trimmed by 1 base and 0 bases, with 9 bases remaining between them. Germline loops: CDR1 GKSSPN, CDR2 SITVG. The CDR3 DNA, read in part, is TGTGCCTGGAGTCCGGGACAAGCAAACACCGGG. Translated, it gives CAWSPGQANTG. The whole CDR3 protein is CAWSPGQANTGQLYF.

Note on this clone: The gene names given are mouse names. CDR3 region: CASGDSGGANSDYTF. CDR3 DNA, as far as it was read: TGTGCCAGCGGTGACTCAGGGGGTGCAAACTCC. The chain combines TRBV13-2 with TRBJ1-2; 7 positions agree with TRBD1. The missing CDR3 end, 4 residues past where the read stops, is filled in from the germline J gene. With V trimmed by 2 bases and J by 0 bases, 4 bases remained unmatched. The CDR3 length is 15 residues. Germline loops: CDR1 NNHNN, CDR2 SYGAGS (reference sequence).

On this clone: The genes and germline here are from mouse. Coverage ceases 4 residues before the CDR3 finishes, and the germline J gene fills in the end. The rearrangement links TRBV13-3 to TRBJ2-1; D is uncertain. The V end was cut by 7 bases, the J end by 0 bases, with 8 bases between. Germline assignment: CDR1 NNHDY and CDR2 SYVADS. The CDR3 runs to 13 residues. The CDR3 bases that were read are TGTGCCAGCTGTCGCAGTAACTATGCT. Its protein is CASCRSNYA. The CDR3 in full is CASCRSNYAEQFF.

This clone was seen a handful of times. The listed genes are named as in mouse. The identical CDR3 is also encoded by other nucleotide sequences in the sample. Incomplete CDR3 DNA: TGTGCCAGCAGTGACAGGACA. This gives the protein CASSDRT. The entire CDR3 is CASSDRTEVFF. The rearrangement joins TRBV13-1 to TRBJ1-1; no firm D call. The read falls 4 residues short of the CDR3 end, and the missing part is taken from the germline J gene. This CDR3 region has 11 residues. Germline CDR1 and CDR2: NSHNY and SYGAGN.

This clone was picked up a small number of times. Mouse germline and gene names are used. The read is 4 residues too short to cover the CDR3 end, so that end is filled in from the germline J gene. The chain carries TRBV19 and TRBJ2-3, with TRBD2 matching 11 bases. The CDR3 has 16 residues. Germline V CDR1 and CDR2: FNHDT, SITEND (reference sequence). The ends lost 3 bases at V and 0 bases at J; junction bases unmatched: 3. The CDR3 here is CASSTGTGGSAETLYF. The DNA read from the CDR3 is TGTGCCAGCAGTACCGGGACTGGGGGTAGTGCAGAA.

This clone was counted only a few times. Gene labels here are mouse ones. The missing CDR3 end, 4 residues past where the read stops, is filled in from the germline J gene. Other DNA sequences in the sample encode the same CDR3. The J gene is TRBJ1-1, the V gene TRBV19; 8 bases are a match to TRBD1. CDR1 FNHDT and CDR2 SITEND come from the germline V gene (reference sequence). The CDR3 has 13 residues. V lost 4 bases and J lost 4; bases outside the gene matches: 3. CDR3 bases read: TGTGCCAGCAGTCAGGGGGCAGGCACA. Translated, it gives CASSQGAGT. The CDR3 reads in full as CASSQGAGTEVFF. The entire variable domain, with the rest obtained from reference TRBV19 and TRBJ1-1, is as follows: GGIITQTPKFLIGQEGQKLTLKCQQNFNHDTMYWYRQDSGKGLRLIYYSITENDLQKGDLSEGYDASREKKSSFSLTVTSAQKNEMAVFLCASSQGAGTEVFFGKGTRLTVV.

Points on this clone: Genes here carry mouse names. The sequenced part of the CDR3 DNA is TGTGCCAGCGGTGATGCAGGGACAGGGGGCTCCGTAACCTCC. This encodes CASGDAGTGGSVTS. The whole CDR3 is CASGDAGTGGSVTSDYTF. The rearrangement uses TRBV13-2 and TRBJ1-2; the match to TRBD1 covers 12 bases. The read ends 4 residues early relative to the CDR3; the germline J gene fills the gap. The junction had 10 bases not matched to a gene; V was cut back by 0 bases and J by 4 bases. CDR1 and CDR2 from the germline V gene are NNHNN and SYGAGS (reference sequence). The CDR3 has 18 residues.

This clone occurred a few times. Germline and genes here are mouse. Read sequence stops 4 residues before the CDR3 end, and the germline J gene provides the missing end. The chain employs TRBV13-3 and TRBJ1-1; D is perhaps TRBD1 (6 bases). This CDR3 contains 14 residues. Trimming cost V 0 bases and J 1 base, with 7 bases left between them. The germline V gene has CDR1 NNHDY and CDR2 SYVADS. CDR3 loop: CASSDEDRNTEVFF. The sequenced CDR3 bases are TGTGCCAGCAGTGATGAGGACAGAAACACA.

The table lists this clone with many counts. The gene names here belong to mouse. The read terminates 4 residues before the CDR3 end, so the remaining end is supplied by the germline J gene. The chain uses TRBV13-3 and TRBJ1-2; D possibly corresponds to TRBD1 (5 bases). V lost 2 bases and J 0 bases, leaving 5 bases between the germline ends. Germline V gives CDR1 NNHDY, CDR2 SYVADS. The CDR3 is made up of 13 amino acids. CDR3 loop: CASSEGANSDYTF. Partial CDR3 DNA: TGTGCCAGCAGTGAAGGGGCAAACTCC.

This clone was observed a few times. Here the gene names and germline are mouse. Coverage ceases 4 residues before the CDR3 finishes, and the germline J gene fills in the end. Other DNA sequences within the sample encode an identical CDR3. V gene TRBV5 combines with J gene TRBJ2-2; 9 bases are shared with TRBD2. CDR3 size: 16 residues. V was pared by 2 bases and J by 0 bases, with 1 base of the junction left unmatched. Germline V lookup: CDR1 LGHNA, CDR2 YNLKQL (reference sequence). The CDR3 here is CASSQRLGANTGQLYF. The DNA read from the CDR3 is TGTGCCAGCAGCCAAAGACTGGGGGCAAACACCGGG.

Comment on this clone: Gene and germline names: mouse. Read sequence stops 3 residues before the CDR3 end, and the germline J gene provides the missing end. The rearrangement links TRBV5 to TRBJ1-6, with 9 bases fitting TRBD1. TRBJ1-6 is sorted into the ORF group, with uncertain function. The V gene end was trimmed by 5 bases and the J gene end by 5 bases; junction bases not matched to a gene: 4. Germline V gene sequence: CDR1 LGHNA, CDR2 YNLKQL (reference sequence). The CDR3 contains 15 residues. The sequenced part of the CDR3 DNA is TGTGCCAGCAGCTCGGACAGGGGCCATAATTCGCCC. Its protein product is CASSSDRGHNSP. The full CDR3 sequence reads CASSSDRGHNSPLYF.

Note on this clone: Germline and genes: mouse. The CDR3 end falls 4 residues outside the read, so it is completed with the germline J gene. J is TRBJ1-2 and V is TRBV31; TRBD1 might be the D (5 bases). Germline lookup yields CDR1 GKSSPN and CDR2 SITVG. The CDR3 covers 14 residues. Trimming left V 0 bases short and J 1 base short, with 9 bases between. Incomplete CDR3 DNA: TGTGCCTGGAGTCTGGAGGGGAGAAACTCC. Translation gives CAWSLEGRNS. From start to end, the CDR3 is CAWSLEGRNSDYTF.

As concerns this clone: The listed genes are named as in mouse. Coverage ceases 4 residues before the CDR3 finishes, and the germline J gene fills in the end. The chain couples TRBV19 to TRBJ2-2; 7 bases match TRBD1. The CDR3 is 15 residues long. CDR1 is FNHDT and CDR2 is SITEND in the germline V gene (reference sequence). The J segment lost 1 base and the V segment lost 6 bases, leaving 6 bases of the junction unmatched. The CDR3 DNA, read in part, is TGTGCCAGCACCTCGGGACAGATAAACACCGGG. It yields the protein CASTSGQINTG. The entire CDR3 is CASTSGQINTGQLYF.

This clone was recorded a few times. Gene and germline names: mouse. This CDR3 is also generated by other DNA sequences in the sample. The CDR3 is CASRDRGNTGQLYF. The DNA read from the CDR3 is TGTGCCAGCCGGGACAGGGGGAACACCGGG. The V call is TRBV13-3, the J call TRBJ2-2; the match to TRBD1 covers 11 bases. Coverage ceases 4 residues before the CDR3 finishes, and the germline J gene fills in the end. From germline, CDR1 is NNHDY and CDR2 SYVADS. The CDR3 totals 14 residues. The V segment lost 7 bases and the J segment 2 bases; nucleotides outside the gene matches: 1.

This clone was picked up a small number of times. The gene symbols are mouse symbols. The sequenced part of the CDR3 DNA is TGTGCCAGCAGTATGCCTGGGGGCTTTAACCAAGAC. The encoded protein is CASSMPGGFNQD. The entire CDR3 is CASSMPGGFNQDTQYF. The chain joins TRBV19 to TRBJ2-5; D is perhaps TRBD2 (7 bases). The read comes to an end 4 residues before the CDR3 does, leaving the germline J gene to fill in the end. Trimming took off 2 bases at V and 0 bases at J, with 13 bases between the two ends. The length of the CDR3 is 16 residues. CDR1 and CDR2 from the germline V gene are FNHDT and SITEND (reference sequence).

Remarks on this clone: Gene names are the mouse ones. The read falls 4 residues short of the CDR3 end, and the missing part is taken from the germline J gene. The gene calls are TRBV1 and TRBJ2-4, with TRBD2 matching over 14 bases. V lost 0 bases and J lost 3; bases outside the gene matches: 2. Germline CDR1 NSQYPW, CDR2 LRSPGD (reference sequence). This CDR3 has 17 residues. The DNA read from the CDR3 is TGCACCTGCAGTGCAGAGGGACTGGGGGGGCGCCAAAAC. This sequence encodes CTCSAEGLGGRQN. The whole CDR3 protein is CTCSAEGLGGRQNTLYF.